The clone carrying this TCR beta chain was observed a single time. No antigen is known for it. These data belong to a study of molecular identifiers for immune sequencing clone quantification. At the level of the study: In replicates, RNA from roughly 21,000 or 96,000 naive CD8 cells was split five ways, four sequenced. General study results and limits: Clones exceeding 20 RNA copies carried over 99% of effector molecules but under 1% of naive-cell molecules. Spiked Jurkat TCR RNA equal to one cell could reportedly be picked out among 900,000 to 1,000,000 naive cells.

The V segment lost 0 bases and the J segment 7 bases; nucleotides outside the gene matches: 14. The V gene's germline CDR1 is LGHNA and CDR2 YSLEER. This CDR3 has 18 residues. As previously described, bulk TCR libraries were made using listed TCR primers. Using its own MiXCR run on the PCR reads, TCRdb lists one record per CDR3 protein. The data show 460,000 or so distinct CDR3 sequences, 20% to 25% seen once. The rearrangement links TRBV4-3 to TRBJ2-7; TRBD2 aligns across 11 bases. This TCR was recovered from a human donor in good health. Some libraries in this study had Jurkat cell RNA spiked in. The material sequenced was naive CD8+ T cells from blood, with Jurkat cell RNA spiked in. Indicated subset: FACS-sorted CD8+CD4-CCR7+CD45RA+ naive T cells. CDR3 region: CASSQDRGTSGSLGEQYF. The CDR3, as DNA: TGCGCCAGCAGCCAAGATCGGGGAACTAGCGGGAGTCTTGGAGAGCAGTACTTC.